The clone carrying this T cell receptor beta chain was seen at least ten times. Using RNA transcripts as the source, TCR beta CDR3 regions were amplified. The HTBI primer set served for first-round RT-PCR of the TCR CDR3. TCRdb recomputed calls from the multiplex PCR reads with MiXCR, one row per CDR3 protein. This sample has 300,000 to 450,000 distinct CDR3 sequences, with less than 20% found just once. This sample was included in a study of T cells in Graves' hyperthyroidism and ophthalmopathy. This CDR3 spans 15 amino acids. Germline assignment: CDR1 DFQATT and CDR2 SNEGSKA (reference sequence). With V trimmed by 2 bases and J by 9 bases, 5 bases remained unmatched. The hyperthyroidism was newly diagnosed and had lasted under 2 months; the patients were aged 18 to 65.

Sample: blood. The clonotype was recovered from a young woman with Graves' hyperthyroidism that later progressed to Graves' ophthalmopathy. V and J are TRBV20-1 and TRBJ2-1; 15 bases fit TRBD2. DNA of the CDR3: TGCAGTGCTAGACGAGGACTAGCGGGAGGGAGTGAGCAGTTCTTC. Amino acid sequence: CSARRGLAGGSEQFF.